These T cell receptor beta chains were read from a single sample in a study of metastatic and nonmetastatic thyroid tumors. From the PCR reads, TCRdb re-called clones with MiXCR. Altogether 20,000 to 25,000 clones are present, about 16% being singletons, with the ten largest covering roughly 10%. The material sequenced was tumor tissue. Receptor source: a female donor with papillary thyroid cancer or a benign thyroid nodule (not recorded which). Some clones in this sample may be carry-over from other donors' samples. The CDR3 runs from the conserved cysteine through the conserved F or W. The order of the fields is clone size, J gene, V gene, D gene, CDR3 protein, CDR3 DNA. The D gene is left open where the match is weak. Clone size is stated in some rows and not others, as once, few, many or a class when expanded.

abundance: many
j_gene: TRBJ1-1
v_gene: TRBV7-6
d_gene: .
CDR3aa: CASSLDTGPTEAFF
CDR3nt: TGTGCCAGCAGCTTAGACACAGGGCCCACTGAAGCTTTCTTT

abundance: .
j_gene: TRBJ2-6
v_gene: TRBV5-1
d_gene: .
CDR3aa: CASILNLGGSNVLTF
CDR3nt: TGCGCCAGCATATTAAACTTGGGTGGGTCCAACGTCCTGACTTTC

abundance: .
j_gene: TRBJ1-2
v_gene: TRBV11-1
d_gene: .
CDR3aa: CASSLDGRGRVNYGYTF
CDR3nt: TGTGCCAGCAGCTTAGATGGCAGGGGTCGCGTGAACTATGGCTACACCTTC

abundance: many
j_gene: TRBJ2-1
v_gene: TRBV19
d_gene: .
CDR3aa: CASSIGLAVYNEQFFRQFF
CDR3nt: .

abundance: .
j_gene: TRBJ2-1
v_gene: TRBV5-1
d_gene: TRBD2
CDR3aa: CASTPGAGGLESSYNERFF
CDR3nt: TGCGCCAGCACCCCGGGAGCGGGGGGGCTCGAGAGCTCCTACAATGAGCGGTTCTTC

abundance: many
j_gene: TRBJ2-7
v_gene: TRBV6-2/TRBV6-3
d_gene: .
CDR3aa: CASSYSTADFLEGVGGEQYF
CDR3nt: TGTGCCAGCAGTTACTCGACAGCCGACTTCCTCGAAGGAGTGGGGGGCGAGCAGTACTTC

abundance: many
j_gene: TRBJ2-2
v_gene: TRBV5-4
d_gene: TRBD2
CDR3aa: CASLSGRTGELFF
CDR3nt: TGTGCCAGCCTTAGCGGGAGAACCGGGGAGCTGTTTTTT

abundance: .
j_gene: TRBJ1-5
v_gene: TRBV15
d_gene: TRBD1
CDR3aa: CATSTHPGQGSFRQPQHF
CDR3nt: TGTGCCACCAGCACCCATCCGGGACAGGGGTCCTTCCGCCAGCCCCAGCATTTT

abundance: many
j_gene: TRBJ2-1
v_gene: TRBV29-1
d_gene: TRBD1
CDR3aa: CSVVGPGQQYNEQFF
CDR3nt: TGCAGCGTTGTGGGCCCGGGACAGCAGTACAATGAGCAGTTCTTC

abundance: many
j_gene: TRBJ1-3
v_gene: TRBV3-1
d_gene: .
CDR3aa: CASSPQGGGNTIYF
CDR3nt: TGTGCCAGCAGCCCACAGGGAGGTGGAAACACCATATATTTT

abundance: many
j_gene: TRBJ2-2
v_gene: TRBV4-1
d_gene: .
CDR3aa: CASSQIDMGLTVGELFF
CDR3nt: TGCGCCAGCAGCCAGATAGACATGGGCCTGACTGTAGGGGAGCTGTTTTTT

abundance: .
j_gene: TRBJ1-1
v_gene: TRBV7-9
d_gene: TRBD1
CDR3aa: CASSLMAGGDTEAFF
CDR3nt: TGTGCCAGCAGCTTAATGGCAGGGGGAGACACTGAAGCTTTCTTT

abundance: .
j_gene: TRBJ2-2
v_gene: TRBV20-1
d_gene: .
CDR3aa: CSARMFGELFF
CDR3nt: TGCAGTGCTAGAATGTTCGGTGAGCTGTTTTTT

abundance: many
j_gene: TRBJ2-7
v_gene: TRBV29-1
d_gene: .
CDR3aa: CSVGGETYEQYF
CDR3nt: TGCAGCGTTGGGGGCGAGACCTACGAGCAGTACTTC

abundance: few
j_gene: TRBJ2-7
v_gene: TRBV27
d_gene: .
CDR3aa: CASSLYPRVYEQYF
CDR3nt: TGTGCCAGCAGTTTGTACCCCAGGGTGTACGAGCAGTACTTC

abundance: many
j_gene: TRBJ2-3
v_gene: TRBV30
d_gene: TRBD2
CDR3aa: CAWSVRAAGGDTQYF
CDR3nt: TGTGCCTGGAGCGTGAGGGCAGCGGGAGGAGATACGCAGTATTTT

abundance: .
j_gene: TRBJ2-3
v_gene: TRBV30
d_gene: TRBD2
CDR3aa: CAWSPLLAGVADTQYF
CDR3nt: TGTGCCTGGAGTCCGTTACTAGCGGGAGTCGCAGATACGCAGTATTTT

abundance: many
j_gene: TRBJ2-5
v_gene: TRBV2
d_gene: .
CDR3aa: CATKQTETQYF
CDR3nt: TGTGCCACAAAGCAGACGGAGACCCAGTACTTC

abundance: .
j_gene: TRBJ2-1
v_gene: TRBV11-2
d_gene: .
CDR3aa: CASSHTIGSQNKQFF
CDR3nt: TGTGCCAGCAGCCATACTATCGGGAGTCAGAATAAGCAGTTCTTC

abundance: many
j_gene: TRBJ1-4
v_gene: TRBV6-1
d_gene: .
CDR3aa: CASQRGGTTNEKLFF
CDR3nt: TGTGCCAGCCAGAGGGGGGGAACAACTAATGAAAAACTGTTTTTT

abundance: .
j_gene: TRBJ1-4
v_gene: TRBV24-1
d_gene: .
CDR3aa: CATRDSGSLNQKLFF
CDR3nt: TGTGCCACCAGGGACAGCGGCTCCCTTAATCAAAAACTGTTTTTT

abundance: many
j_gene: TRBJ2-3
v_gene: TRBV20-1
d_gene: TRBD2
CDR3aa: CSAPPSGGAHTQYF
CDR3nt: TGCAGTGCACCGCCAAGCGGGGGGGCTCATACGCAGTATTTT

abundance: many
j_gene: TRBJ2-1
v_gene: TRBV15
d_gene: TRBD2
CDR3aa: CATSRVVDLAGGLDNEQFF
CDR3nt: TGTGCCACCAGCAGAGTAGTCGATCTAGCGGGGGGGCTGGACAATGAGCAGTTCTTC

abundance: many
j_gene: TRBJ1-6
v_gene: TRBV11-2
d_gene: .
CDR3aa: CASSPLDSVNSPLHF
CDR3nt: TGTGCCAGCAGCCCCCTGGACTCGGTCAATTCACCCCTCCACTTT